The T cell receptor (beta chain) under discussion was sequenced for a study of human T cells and chemical hapten exposure (dated by TCRdb to the early 2020s). Context from the whole study: For sensitization, 2% DPC in acetone was applied to a 2 cm by 2 cm area of upper inner arm skin. Nearly 30 alopecia patients provided blood for TCR sequencing at one to four time points (pre-sensitization, 2, 6 and 24 weeks). Throughout the approximately 25-week study period, patients were also given weekly therapeutic DPC doses on the scalp. Patch tests used Finn chambers with 0.01% DPC on the upper back, scored after 6 days by International Contact Dermatitis Research Group standards. Libraries were combined into a pool for sequencing, and differences in TCR yield between samples came mainly from small differences in library volumes within the pool. The patient cohort, mostly female, included alopecia areata with under or over 50% scalp involvement, alopecia totalis and alopecia universalis. Peripheral blood TCR repertoire changes were tracked in vivo in alopecia patients during primary and secondary sensitization to the hapten diphenylcyclopropenone (DPC). Blood samples were taken from patients before sensitization (week 0) and at 2, 6 and about 24 weeks after DPC sensitization. The full study reports these points: The number of PT1 expanded TCRs positively correlated with patch test score, significant at thresholds 8, 16 and 32 but not 4. Repeated subsampling changed both the strength of the expansion versus patch-test correlation and the threshold at which that correlation became significant. All patients had alopecia, a presumed autoimmune disease, so their immune response might differ from that of healthy individuals. Expanded TCRs formed significantly more large CDR3 similarity clusters than pre-sensitization or healthy control sets, consistent with antigen-driven responses. DPC sensitization did not change the number of TCRs with a frequency above 1 in 1000, and there was no evidence of changes in global repertoire structure.

The meaning of the sample's time point label: patch test 2, 6 weeks after DPC sensitization. In the paper's terms, the treatment or condition label means: therapeutic diphenylcyclopropenone sensitization with weekly scalp DPC. At each patch-test visit, blood was drawn before the patch test was applied. Patients were eligible if aged 18 to 70, diagnosed with alopecia and judged suitable for DPC therapy, and pregnant patients were excluded. Total RNA was extracted from unfractionated whole blood that had been collected in Tempus Blood RNA tubes. Libraries were built with RACE. TCRdb lists the instrument as NextSeq 500. During library preparation, unique molecular identifiers were attached to individual cDNA molecules so that TCRs could be counted quantitatively and reproducibly. Each blood RNA sample was used to sequence both TCR alpha and TCR beta chains. On the study's bioinformatics: Samples had a median of approximately 93,000 TCRs, with a range from roughly 20,000 to 690,600. V, J and CDR3 annotation of the TCR reads was performed with the Decombinator software suite. For the PS versus PT1 abundance plots, all samples were subsampled to the same number of TCRs (28,000). TCRs were defined as expanded if absent before sensitization and observed at least eight times at the 2-week time point. The public reads were reprocessed in TCRdb via fastp at Q25 and MiXCR, keeping in-frame beta chains. Each record represents a unique CDR3 protein, reported with the most common genes and DNA among its rows. The V and J calls follow TCRdb's processing rather than the paper's. The sample table records a few hundred thousand distinct CDR3 sequences; about 6% of these occur just once. Roughly 5.4% of the sample is taken by the ten largest.

The sample holds a few counts of this clonotype. The antigen it recognizes is unknown. Base qualities are not provided; no much larger clone lies one nucleotide away. The germline V gene specifies LGHNA as CDR1 and YSLEER as CDR2. V loses 3 bases at its end and J loses 4 bases; junction bases beyond the gene matches: 8. The CDR3 numbers 15 residues from cysteine through phenylalanine. The retained sequence is limited to the CDR3, 45 bases, with the frame set at the first base. The sequence was collected from a woman under 30 with alopecia areata. Some clones in this sample may be carry-over from other donors' samples. Recombination joined TRBV4-3 with TRBJ1-2; 7 of the junction bases match TRBD1. Source: whole blood, taken in connection with sensitization to the hapten diphenylcyclopropenone (DPC). At the DNA level, the sequence is TGCGCCAGCAGCCAGTCCCGGACAGGCCCCTATGGCTACACCTTC. It translates as CASSQSRTGPYGYTF.